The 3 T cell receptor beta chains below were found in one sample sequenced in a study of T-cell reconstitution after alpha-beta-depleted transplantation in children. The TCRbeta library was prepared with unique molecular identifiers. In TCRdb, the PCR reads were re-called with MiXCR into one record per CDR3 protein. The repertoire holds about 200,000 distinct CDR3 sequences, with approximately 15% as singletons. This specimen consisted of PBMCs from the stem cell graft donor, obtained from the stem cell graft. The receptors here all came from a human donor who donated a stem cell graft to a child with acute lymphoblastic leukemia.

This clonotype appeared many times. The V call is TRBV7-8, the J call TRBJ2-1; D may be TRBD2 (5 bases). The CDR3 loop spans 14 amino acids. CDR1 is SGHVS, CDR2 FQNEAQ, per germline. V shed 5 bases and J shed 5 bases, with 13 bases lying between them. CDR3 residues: CASSPREPHNEQFF. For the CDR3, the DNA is TGTGCCAGCAGCCCGAGGGAGCCCCACAATGAGCAGTTCTTC.

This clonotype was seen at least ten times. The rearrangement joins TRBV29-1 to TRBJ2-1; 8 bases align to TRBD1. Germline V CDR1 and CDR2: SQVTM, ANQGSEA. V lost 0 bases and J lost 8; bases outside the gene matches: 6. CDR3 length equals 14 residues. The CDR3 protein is CSVEDRGQADEQFF. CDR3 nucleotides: TGCAGCGTTGAAGATAGGGGACAGGCTGATGAGCAGTTCTTC.

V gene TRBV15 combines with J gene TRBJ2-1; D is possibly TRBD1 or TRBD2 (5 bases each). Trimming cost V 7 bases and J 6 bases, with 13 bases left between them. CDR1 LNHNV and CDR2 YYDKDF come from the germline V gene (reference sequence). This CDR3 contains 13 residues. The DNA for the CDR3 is TGTGCCACCACCCAAGGGACGATCAATGAGCAGTTCTTC. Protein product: CATTQGTINEQFF. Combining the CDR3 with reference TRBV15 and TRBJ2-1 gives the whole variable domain DAMVIQNPRYQVTQFGKPVTLSCSQTLNHNVMYWYQQKSSQAPKLLFHYYDKDFNNEADTPDNFQSRRPNTSFCFLDIRSPGLGDTAMYLCATTQGTINEQFFGPGTRLTVL.